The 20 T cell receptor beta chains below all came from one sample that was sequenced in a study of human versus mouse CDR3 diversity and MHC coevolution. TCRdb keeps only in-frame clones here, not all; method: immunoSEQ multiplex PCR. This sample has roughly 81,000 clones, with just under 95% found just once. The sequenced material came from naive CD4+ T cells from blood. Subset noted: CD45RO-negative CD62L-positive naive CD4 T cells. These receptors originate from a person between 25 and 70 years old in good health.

CDR3 sequence: CAIRLGQSNSGNTIYF. The CDR3 bases are TGTGCCATCAGGCTTGGACAGTCAAACTCTGGAAACACCATATATTTT. The rearrangement joins TRBV10-3 to TRBJ1-3; maybe TRBD1 (6 bases). CDR3 length equals 16 residues. Germline V lookup: CDR1 ENHRY, CDR2 SYGVKD. V was cut by 6 bases and J by 0 bases, with 15 bases left in between.

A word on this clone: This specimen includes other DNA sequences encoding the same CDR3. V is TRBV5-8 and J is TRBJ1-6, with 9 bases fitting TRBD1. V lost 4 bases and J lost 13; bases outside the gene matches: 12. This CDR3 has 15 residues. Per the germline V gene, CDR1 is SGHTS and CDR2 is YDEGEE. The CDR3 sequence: CASSPRDREHSPLHF. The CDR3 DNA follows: TGTGCCAGCAGCCCCCGGGACAGGGAACACTCCCCCCTCCACTTT.

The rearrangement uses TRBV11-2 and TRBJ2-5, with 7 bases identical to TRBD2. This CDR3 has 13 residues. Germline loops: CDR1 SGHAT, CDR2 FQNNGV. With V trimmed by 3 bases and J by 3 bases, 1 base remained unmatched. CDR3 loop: CASSLGGKETQYF. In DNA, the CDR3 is TGTGCCAGCAGCTTGGGAGGGAAAGAGACCCAGTACTTC.

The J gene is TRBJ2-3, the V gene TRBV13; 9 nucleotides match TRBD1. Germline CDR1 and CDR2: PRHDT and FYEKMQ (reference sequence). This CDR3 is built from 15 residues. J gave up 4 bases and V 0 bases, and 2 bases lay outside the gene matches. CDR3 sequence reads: CASSLGQGAADTQYF. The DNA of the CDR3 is TGTGCCAGCAGCTTAGGACAGGGGGCAGCAGATACGCAGTATTTT.

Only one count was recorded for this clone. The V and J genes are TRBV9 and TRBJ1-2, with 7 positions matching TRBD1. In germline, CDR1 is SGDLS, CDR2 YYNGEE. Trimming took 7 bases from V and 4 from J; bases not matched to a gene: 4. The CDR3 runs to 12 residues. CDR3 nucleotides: TGTGCCAGCCACGGGACAGTCTATGGCTACACCTTC. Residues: CASHGTVYGYTF.

The CDR3 loop reads CASSLGTGGNTEAFF. In DNA, the CDR3 is TGTGCCAGCAGCTTAGGGACAGGGGGGAACACTGAAGCTTTCTTT. This chain joins TRBV7-9 and TRBJ1-1; 10 bases fit TRBD1. This CDR3 is 15 amino acids long. Germline CDR1 and CDR2: SEHNR and FQNEAQ (reference sequence). V lost 1 base and J lost 1; bases outside the gene matches: 0.

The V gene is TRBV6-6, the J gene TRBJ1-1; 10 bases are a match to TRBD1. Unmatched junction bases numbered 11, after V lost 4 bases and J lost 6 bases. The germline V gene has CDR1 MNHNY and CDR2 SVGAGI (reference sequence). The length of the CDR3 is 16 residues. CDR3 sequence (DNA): TGTGCCAGCAGTTCAGGCGGACAGGGGGGACGTCCTGAAGCTTTCTTT. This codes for CASSSGGQGGRPEAFF.

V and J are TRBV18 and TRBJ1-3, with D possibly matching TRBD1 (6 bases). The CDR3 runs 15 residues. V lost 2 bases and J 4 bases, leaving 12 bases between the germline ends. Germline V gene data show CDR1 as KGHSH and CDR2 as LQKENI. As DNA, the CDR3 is TGTGCCAGCTCACCAGGGACAAACCTGGGAAACACCATATATTTT. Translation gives CASSPGTNLGNTIYF. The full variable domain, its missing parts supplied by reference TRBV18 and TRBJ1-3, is NAGVMQNPRHLVRRRGQEARLRCSPMKGHSHVYWYRQLPEEGLKFMVYLQKENIIDESGMPKERFSAEFPKEGPSILRIQQVVRGDSAAYFCASSPGTNLGNTIYFGEGSWLTVV.

The CDR3 reads CASMSGGPTDTQYF. In nucleotides, the CDR3 is TGCGCCAGCATGTCCGGGGGGCCCACAGATACGCAGTATTTT. The chain uses TRBV5-1 and TRBJ2-3, with a possible D match to TRBD2 (7 bases). The V end was cut by 6 bases, the J end by 2 bases, with 13 bases between. Germline V CDR1 and CDR2: SGHRS, YFSETQ. The CDR3 length is 14 residues. The full variable domain, its missing parts supplied by reference TRBV5-1 and TRBJ2-3, is KAGVTQTPRYLIKTRGQQVTLSCSPISGHRSVSWYQQTPGQGLQFLFEYFSETQRNKGNFPGRFSGRQFSNSRSEMNVSTLELGDSALYLCASMSGGPTDTQYFGPGTRLTVL.

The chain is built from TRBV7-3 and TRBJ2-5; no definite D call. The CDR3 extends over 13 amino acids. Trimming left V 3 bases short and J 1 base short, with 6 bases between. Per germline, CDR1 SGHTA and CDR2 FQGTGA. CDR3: CASSFGGQETQYF. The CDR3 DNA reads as TGTGCCAGCAGCTTCGGCGGCCAAGAGACCCAGTACTTC.

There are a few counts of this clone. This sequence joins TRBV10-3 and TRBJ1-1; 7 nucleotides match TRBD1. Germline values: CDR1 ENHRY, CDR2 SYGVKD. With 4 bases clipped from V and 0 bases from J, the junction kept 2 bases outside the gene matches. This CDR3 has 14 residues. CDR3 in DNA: TGTGCCATCAGTGCCCAGGGGGTGAACACTGAAGCTTTCTTT. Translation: CAISAQGVNTEAFF.

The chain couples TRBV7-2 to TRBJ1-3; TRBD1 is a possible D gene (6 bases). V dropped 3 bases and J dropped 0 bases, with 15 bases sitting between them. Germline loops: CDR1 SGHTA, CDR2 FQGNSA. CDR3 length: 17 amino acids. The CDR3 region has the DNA TGTGCCAGCAGCTTGGGGGGGGCCCATCTCTCTGGAAACACCATATATTTT. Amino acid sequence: CASSLGGAHLSGNTIYF.

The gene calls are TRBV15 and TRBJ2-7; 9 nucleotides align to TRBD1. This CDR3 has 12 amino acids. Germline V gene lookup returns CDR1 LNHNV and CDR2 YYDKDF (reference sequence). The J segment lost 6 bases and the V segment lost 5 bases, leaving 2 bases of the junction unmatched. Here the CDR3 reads CATSPGQGEQYF. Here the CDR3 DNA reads TGTGCCACCAGCCCGGGACAGGGCGAGCAGTACTTC.

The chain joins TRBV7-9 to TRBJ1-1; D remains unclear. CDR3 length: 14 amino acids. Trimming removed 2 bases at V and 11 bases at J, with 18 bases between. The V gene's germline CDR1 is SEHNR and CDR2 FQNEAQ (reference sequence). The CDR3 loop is CASSLRTPERGAFF. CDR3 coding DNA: TGTGCCAGCAGCTTACGGACCCCCGAAAGAGGGGCTTTCTTT.

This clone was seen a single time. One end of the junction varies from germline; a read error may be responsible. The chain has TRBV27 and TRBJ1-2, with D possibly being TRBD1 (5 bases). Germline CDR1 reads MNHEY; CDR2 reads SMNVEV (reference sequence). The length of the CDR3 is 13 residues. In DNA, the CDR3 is TGTGCCAGCAGTTCCCACGACAGTACGTTAATCGCCTTC. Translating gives CASSSHDSTLIAF.

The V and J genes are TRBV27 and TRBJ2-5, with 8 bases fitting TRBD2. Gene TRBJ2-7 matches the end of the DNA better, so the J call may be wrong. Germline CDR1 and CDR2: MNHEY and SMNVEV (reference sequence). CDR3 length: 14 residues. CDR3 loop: CASSFTSGVYEQYF. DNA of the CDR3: TGTGCCAGCAGTTTCACTAGCGGCGTCTACGAGCAGTACTTC.

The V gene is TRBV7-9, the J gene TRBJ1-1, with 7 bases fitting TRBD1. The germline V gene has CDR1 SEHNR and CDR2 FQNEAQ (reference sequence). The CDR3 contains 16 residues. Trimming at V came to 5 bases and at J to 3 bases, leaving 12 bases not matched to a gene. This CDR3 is CASSPRQGGGDTEAFF. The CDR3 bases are TGTGCCAGCAGCCCTCGACAGGGAGGAGGGGACACTGAAGCTTTCTTT.

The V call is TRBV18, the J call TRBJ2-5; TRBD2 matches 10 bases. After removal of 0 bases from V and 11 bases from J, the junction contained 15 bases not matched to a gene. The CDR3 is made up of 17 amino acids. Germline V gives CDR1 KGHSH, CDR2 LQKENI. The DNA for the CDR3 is TGTGCCAGCTCACCACCGGGCCGTAGCGGGAGGCCGGGGGAGCAGTACTTC. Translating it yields CASSPPGRSGRPGEQYF.

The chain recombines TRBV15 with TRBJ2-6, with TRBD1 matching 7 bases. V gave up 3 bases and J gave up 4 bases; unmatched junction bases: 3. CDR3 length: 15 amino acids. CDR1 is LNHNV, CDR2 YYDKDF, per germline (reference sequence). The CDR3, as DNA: TGTGCCACCAGCAGCAGGGGGAGCGGGGCCAACGTCCTGACTTTC. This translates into CATSSRGSGANVLTF. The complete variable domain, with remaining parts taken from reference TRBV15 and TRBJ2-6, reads DAMVIQNPRYQVTQFGKPVTLSCSQTLNHNVMYWYQQKSSQAPKLLFHYYDKDFNNEADTPDNFQSRRPNTSFCFLDIRSPGLGDTAMYLCATSSRGSGANVLTFGAGSRLTVL.

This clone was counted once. CDR3 DNA sequence: TGCGCCAGCAGCCAAGATCTTCCTGAGTCCGTCTCCTACAATGAGCAGTTCTTC. Its protein product is CASSQDLPESVSYNEQFF. V is TRBV4-3 and J is TRBJ2-1; no definite D call. In germline, CDR1 is LGHNA, CDR2 YSLEER. This CDR3 has 18 amino acids. Between the trimmed V and J ends, which lost 0 bases and 0 bases, there was a span of 15 bases.